Listed below are T cell receptor beta chains from one sample, sequenced in a study of cytomegalovirus exposure and HLA in healthy donors. Some clones are missing from TCRdb's copy, which holds only in-frame ones; the method was immunoSEQ multiplex PCR. Among roughly 60,000 clones listed, roughly four fifths were seen once. The sample consisted of PBMCs. The receptors derive from a young man in good health and CMV-seronegative. CDR3s include the opening cysteine and the closing phenylalanine or tryptophan. The D gene is left open where the match is weak. Where a row states a size, it is once, few, many or the class of an expanded clone; other rows omit it.

D: TRBD1; size: NA; V: TRBV11-2; J: TRBJ1-6; DNA: TGTGCCAGCAGCCCATCGACAGGGTTCGATTCACCCCTCCACTTT; CDR3: CASSPSTGFDSPLHF
D: TRBD1; size: NA; V: TRBV4-3; J: TRBJ2-7; DNA: TGCGCCAGCAGCCAACAGACAGGGGGTTTGGACGAGCAGTACTTC; CDR3: CASSQQTGGLDEQYF
D: TRBD1; size: NA; V: TRBV5-8; J: TRBJ2-5; DNA: TGCGCCAGCAGCTTTGGACAGGGAAGTCGTGAGGCCCAGTACTTC; CDR3: CASSFGQGSREAQYF
D: NA; size: NA; V: TRBV7-2; J: TRBJ2-2; DNA: TGTGCCAGCAGGCATAATGGCGGGGTTCTTAGCGGGGAGCTGTTTTTT; CDR3: CASRHNGGVLSGELFF
D: NA; size: NA; V: TRBV13; J: TRBJ2-5; DNA: TGTGCCAGCAGCCCCAGGAAGGGGGGGGAGACCCAGTACTTC; CDR3: CASSPRKGGETQYF
D: NA; size: NA; V: TRBV15; J: TRBJ1-4; DNA: TGTGCCACCAGCGCATCGGCAGGGCCGAACGGAAAACTGTTTTTT; CDR3: CATSASAGPNGKLFF
D: NA; size: NA; V: TRBV7-9; J: TRBJ2-2; DNA: TGTGCCAGCAGCCGGACGGACACTAACACCGGGGAGCTGTTTTTT; CDR3: CASSRTDTNTGELFF
D: NA; size: few; V: TRBV6-6; J: TRBJ2-2; DNA: TGTGCCAGCAGCTACGGGCAGGGGTGGATGTTTTTT; CDR3: CASSYGQGWMFF
D: NA; size: NA; V: TRBV19; J: TRBJ2-7; DNA: TGTGCCAGTAGTATAGAGCACAGGCCAACGGGCTACGAGCAGTACTTC; CDR3: CASSIEHRPTGYEQYF
D: TRBD2; size: NA; V: TRBV10-3; J: TRBJ2-3; DNA: TGTGCCATCAGCGGGAGGACTGGCACAGATACGCAGTATTTT; CDR3: CAISGRTGTDTQYF
D: NA; size: NA; V: TRBV19; J: TRBJ1-4; DNA: TGTGCCAGTAGTATACACAGGGACCCGCGAGTAGAAAAACTGTTTTTT; CDR3: CASSIHRDPRVEKLFF
D: NA; size: NA; V: TRBV4-3; J: TRBJ2-4; DNA: TGCGCCAGCAGCCAAGATGAGGGGGAGGGGCTGGGAGCCAAAAACATTCAGTACTTC; CDR3: CASSQDEGEGLGAKNIQYF
D: NA; size: few; V: TRBV7-2; J: TRBJ2-2; DNA: TGTGCCAGCAGCTTAGTGCGTTCCGGGGAGCTGTTTTTT; CDR3: CASSLVRSGELFF
D: NA; size: NA; V: TRBV6-6; J: TRBJ2-5; DNA: TGTGCCAGCGGGGCCTGGCGGGAGACCCAGTACTTC; CDR3: CASGAWRETQYF
D: TRBD1; size: NA; V: TRBV30; J: TRBJ1-3; DNA: TGTGCCTGGAGTGACGACAGGGCGGCGGGAAACACCATATATTTT; CDR3: CAWSDDRAAGNTIYF
D: NA; size: NA; V: TRBV12-5; J: TRBJ2-7; DNA: TGTGCTAGTTCCGGGACACCCCGCGAGCAGTACTTC; CDR3: CASSGTPREQYF
D: TRBD2; size: NA; V: TRBV5-6; J: TRBJ2-2; DNA: TGTGCCAGCAGCTTGGTCCGGGAGGGAACCGGGGAGCTGTTTTTT; CDR3: CASSLVREGTGELFF
D: NA; size: once; V: TRBV5-5; J: TRBJ1-5; DNA: TGTGCCAGCAGCGAGGATGGGGGGGATCAGCCCCAGCATTTT; CDR3: CASSEDGGDQPQHF
D: NA; size: NA; V: TRBV25-1; J: TRBJ2-7; DNA: TGTGCCAGCAGTGAATATCGGACAGCCTGCGAGCAGTACTTC; CDR3: CASSEYRTACEQYF
D: TRBD1; size: NA; V: TRBV7-2; J: TRBJ1-6; DNA: TGTGCCAGCAGCCTCGGACAGGGGCTATCCTATAATTCACCCCTCCACTTT; CDR3: CASSLGQGLSYNSPLHF
D: NA; size: NA; V: TRBV6-6; J: TRBJ1-5; DNA: TGTGCCAGCAGGGTTCTAACGGGCAATCAGCCCCAGCATTTT; CDR3: CASRVLTGNQPQHF
D: NA; size: NA; V: TRBV6-5; J: TRBJ2-2; DNA: TGTGCCAGCAGTTCCTGGACAGAGAACACCGGGGAGCTGTTTTTT; CDR3: CASSSWTENTGELFF
D: NA; size: once; V: TRBV7-2; J: TRBJ2-1; DNA: TGTGCCAGCAGCCCCAGGGCGGACGCTGGCCACTTCTTC; CDR3: CASSPRADAGHFF